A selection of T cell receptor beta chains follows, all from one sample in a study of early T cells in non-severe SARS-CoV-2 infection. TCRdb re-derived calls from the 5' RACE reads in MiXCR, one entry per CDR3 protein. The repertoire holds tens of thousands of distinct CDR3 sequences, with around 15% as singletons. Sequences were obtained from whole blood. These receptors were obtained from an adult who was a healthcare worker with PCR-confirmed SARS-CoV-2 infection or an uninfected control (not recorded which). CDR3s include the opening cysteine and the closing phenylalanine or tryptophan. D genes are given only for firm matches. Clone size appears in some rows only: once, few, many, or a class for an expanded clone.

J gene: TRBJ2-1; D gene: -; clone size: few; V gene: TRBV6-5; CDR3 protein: CATKESGRRLAF; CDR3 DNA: TGTGCCACCAAGGAATCCGGGAGAAGGCTTGCCTTC
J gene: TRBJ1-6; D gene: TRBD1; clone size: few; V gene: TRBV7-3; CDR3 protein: CASASSPTGGNSPLHF; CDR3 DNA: TGTGCCAGCGCATCCTCCCCGACAGGGGGTAATTCACCCCTCCACTTT
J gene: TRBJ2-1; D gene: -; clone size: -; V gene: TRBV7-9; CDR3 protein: CASSYYRNEQFF; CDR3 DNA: TGTGCCAGCAGCTACTATAGGAATGAGCAGTTCTTC
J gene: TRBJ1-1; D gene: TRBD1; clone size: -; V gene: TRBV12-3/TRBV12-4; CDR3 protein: CASSLALAGGRAFF; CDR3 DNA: TGTGCCAGCAGTTTAGCGCTGGCAGGGGGCCGAGCTTTCTTT
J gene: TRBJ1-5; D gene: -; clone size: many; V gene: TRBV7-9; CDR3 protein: CASSPGYSNQPQHF; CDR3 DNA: TGTGCCAGCAGCCCAGGGTATAGCAATCAGCCCCAGCATTTT
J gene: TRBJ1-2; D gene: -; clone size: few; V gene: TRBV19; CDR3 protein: CASSRTLASYTF; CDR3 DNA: TGTGCCAGTAGCCGGACCCTAGCGAGCTACACCTTC
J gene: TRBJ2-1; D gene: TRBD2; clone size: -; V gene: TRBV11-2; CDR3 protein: CASSPQGLAGELEQFF; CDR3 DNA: TGTGCCAGCAGCCCCCAGGGACTAGCGGGAGAGCTTGAGCAGTTCTTC
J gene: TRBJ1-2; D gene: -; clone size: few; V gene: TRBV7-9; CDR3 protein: CASSLVQAAFYGYTF; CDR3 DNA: TGTGCCAGCAGCTTAGTACAGGCCGCGTTCTATGGCTACACCTTC
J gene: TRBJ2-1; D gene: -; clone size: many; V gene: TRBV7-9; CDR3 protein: CASSLFGTGVNNEQFF; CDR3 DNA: TGTGCCAGCAGCTTATTTGGGACCGGCGTAAACAATGAGCAGTTCTTC
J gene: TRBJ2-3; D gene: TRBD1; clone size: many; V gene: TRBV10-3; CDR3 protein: CAIKGAFSTDTQYF; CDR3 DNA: TGTGCCATCAAGGGGGCTTTTAGCACAGATACGCAGTATTTT
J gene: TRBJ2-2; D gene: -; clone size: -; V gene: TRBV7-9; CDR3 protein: CASSPGRVVGELFF; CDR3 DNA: TGTGCCAGCAGCCCAGGCCGAGTTGTCGGGGAGCTGTTTTTT
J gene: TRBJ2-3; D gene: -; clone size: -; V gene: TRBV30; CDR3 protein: CAWTQTGSTDTQYF; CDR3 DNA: TGTGCCTGGACCCAGACAGGCAGCACAGATACGCAGTATTTT
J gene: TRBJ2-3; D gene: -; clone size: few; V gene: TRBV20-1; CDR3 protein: CSVQTGGTDTQYF; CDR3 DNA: TGCAGTGTGCAGACCGGCGGGACAGATACGCAGTATTTT
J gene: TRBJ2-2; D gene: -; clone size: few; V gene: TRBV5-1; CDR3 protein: CASSLATMATGELFF; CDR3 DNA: TGCGCCAGCAGCTTGGCCACGATGGCCACCGGGGAGCTGTTTTTT
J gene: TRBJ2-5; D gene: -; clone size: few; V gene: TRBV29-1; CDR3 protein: CSLLVQGWKETQYF; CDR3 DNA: TGCAGCTTGTTGGTCCAGGGATGGAAAGAGACCCAGTACTTC
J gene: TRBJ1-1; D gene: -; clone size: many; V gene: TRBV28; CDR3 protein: CASSLRGWTGNTEAFF; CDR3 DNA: TGTGCCAGCAGTTTGCGCGGGTGGACGGGGAACACTGAAGCTTTCTTT
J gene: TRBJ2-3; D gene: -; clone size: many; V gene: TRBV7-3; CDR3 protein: CASSLDRGLGGTDTQYF; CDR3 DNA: TGTGCCAGCAGCCTCGACCGGGGCCTGGGTGGCACAGATACGCAGTATTTT
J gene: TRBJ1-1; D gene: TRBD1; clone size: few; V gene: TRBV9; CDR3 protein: CASSAMTGADTEAFF; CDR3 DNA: TGTGCCAGCAGCGCTATGACAGGGGCGGACACTGAAGCTTTCTTT
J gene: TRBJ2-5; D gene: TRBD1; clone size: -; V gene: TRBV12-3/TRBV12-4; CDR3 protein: CASRRDSQETQYF; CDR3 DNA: TGTGCCAGCAGGAGGGACAGCCAAGAGACCCAGTACTTC
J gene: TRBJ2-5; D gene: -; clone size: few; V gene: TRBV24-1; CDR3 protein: CATSDLTTGKGETQYF; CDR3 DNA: TGTGCCACCAGTGATTTAACCACAGGGAAAGGAGAGACCCAGTACTTC
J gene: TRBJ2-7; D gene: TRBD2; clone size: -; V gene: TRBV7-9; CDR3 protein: CASSPGTSVYEQYF; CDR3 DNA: TGTGCCAGCAGCCCCGGGACTAGCGTCTACGAGCAGTACTTC
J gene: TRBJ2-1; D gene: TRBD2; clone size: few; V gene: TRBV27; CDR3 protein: CASSQRELRGNEQFF; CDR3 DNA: TGTGCCAGCAGCCAGCGGGAGCTTCGGGGCAATGAGCAGTTCTTC